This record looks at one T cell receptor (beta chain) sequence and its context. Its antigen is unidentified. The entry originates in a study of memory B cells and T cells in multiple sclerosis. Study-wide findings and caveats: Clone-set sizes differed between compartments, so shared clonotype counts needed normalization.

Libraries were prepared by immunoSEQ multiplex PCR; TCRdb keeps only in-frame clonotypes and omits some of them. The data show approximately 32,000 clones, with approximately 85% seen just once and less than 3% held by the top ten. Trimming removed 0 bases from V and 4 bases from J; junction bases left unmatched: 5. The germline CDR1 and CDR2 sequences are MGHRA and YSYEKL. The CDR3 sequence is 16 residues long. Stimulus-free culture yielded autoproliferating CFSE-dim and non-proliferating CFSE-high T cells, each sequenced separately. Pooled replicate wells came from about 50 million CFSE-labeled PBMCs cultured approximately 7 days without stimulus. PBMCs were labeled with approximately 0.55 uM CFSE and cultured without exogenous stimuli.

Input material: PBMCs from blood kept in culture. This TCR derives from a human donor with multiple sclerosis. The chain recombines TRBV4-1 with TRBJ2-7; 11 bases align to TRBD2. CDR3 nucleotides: TGCGCCAGCAGCCAAGAGGGCGGACTAGCGGGTTACGAGCAGTACTTC. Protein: CASSQEGGLAGYEQYF.